Listed below are T cell receptor beta chains from one sample, sequenced in a study of human T cells and chemical hapten exposure. TCRdb re-analysed the RACE reads in MiXCR, keeping a single row per CDR3 protein. The sample lists about 140,000 distinct CDR3 sequences, about 12% occurring once. Source: whole blood, taken in connection with sensitization to the hapten diphenylcyclopropenone (DPC). The receptors shown here come from a woman in her forties or fifties with alopecia areata. Some clones in this sample may be carry-over from other donors' samples. Both conserved end residues are part of each CDR3. D genes are given only for firm matches. A clone size is listed for some rows: how often the clone was seen (once, few, many), or a class if it is expanded.

CDR3	DNA	J	D	size	V
CSARDFFGQGNTIYF	TGCAGTGCTAGGGACTTCTTTGGACAGGGAAACACCATATATTTT	TRBJ1-3	-	many	TRBV20-1
CASSRGQGSTEAFF	TGTGCCAGCAGCCGCGGACAGGGTTCAACTGAAGCTTTCTTT	TRBJ1-1	TRBD1	many	TRBV14
CASSPTSGRALGNTGELFF	TGTGCCAGCAGCCCGACTAGCGGGAGGGCCCTCGGGAACACCGGGGAGCTGTTTTTT	TRBJ2-2	TRBD2	-	TRBV3-1
CSVGVSGRQYF	TGCAGCGTTGGGGTCTCTGGGAGACAGTACTTC	TRBJ2-7	-	many	TRBV29-1
CASGLVPGNEQFF	TGTGCTAGTGGTTTGGTCCCGGGAAATGAGCAGTTCTTC	TRBJ2-1	-	many	TRBV12-5
CASSSSRAGGKGYEQYF	TGTGCCAGCAGCTCCAGTCGAGCAGGGGGAAAGGGTTACGAGCAGTACTTC	TRBJ2-7	TRBD1	-	TRBV7-2
CASSLRLAGVKGETQYF	TGTGCCAGCAGTTTGAGGCTAGCGGGAGTAAAGGGAGAGACCCAGTACTTC	TRBJ2-5	TRBD2	-	TRBV12-3/TRBV12-4
CAIADPNGSNQPQHF	TGTGCCATCGCCGACCCAAACGGTAGCAATCAGCCCCAGCATTTT	TRBJ1-5	-	few	TRBV10-3
CASTPGQDNQPQHF	TGTGCCAGTACCCCGGGACAAGACAATCAGCCCCAGCATTTT	TRBJ1-5	-	few	TRBV19
CASSPRQGGYNEQFF	TGTGCCAGCTCCCCCAGACAGGGGGGGTACAATGAGCAGTTCTTC	TRBJ2-1	TRBD1	-	TRBV18
CASSLAPTQEQFF	TGCGCCAGCAGCTTGGCCCCCACGCAGGAGCAGTTCTTC	TRBJ2-1	-	many	TRBV5-1
CASRVDRISEQYF	TGTGCCAGCAGGGTGGACAGGATCTCCGAGCAGTACTTC	TRBJ2-7	TRBD1	-	TRBV2
CATSLDSYNGQFF	TGTGCCACCAGTTTAGATTCCTACAATGGGCAGTTCTTC	TRBJ2-1	-	many	TRBV24-1
CASSQSQGRHGYTF	TGTGCCAGCAGCCAAAGTCAGGGGAGACATGGCTACACCTTC	TRBJ1-2	-	-	TRBV4-2
CASSTTGQRGIHTF	TGTGCCAGCAGCACAACCGGACAGCGAGGGATCCACACCTTC	TRBJ1-2	-	few	TRBV9
CASSSLARGGGQETQYF	TGTGCCAGCAGTTCCCTCGCGCGCGGAGGTGGGCAAGAGACCCAGTACTTC	TRBJ2-5	-	many	TRBV27
CASSPSLSGGNTIYF	TGTGCCAGCAGCCCGAGTTTGAGTGGTGGAAACACCATATATTTT	TRBJ1-3	-	few	TRBV7-6
CGGLADYNEQFF	TGCGGCGGACTAGCGGACTACAATGAGCAGTTCTTC	TRBJ2-1	TRBD2	-	TRBV29-1
CASSRGPGQVGGELFF	TGTGCCAGTAGTAGGGGACCGGGACAGGTTGGCGGGGAGCTGTTTTTT	TRBJ2-2	TRBD1	-	TRBV19
CASSSHLGSNQPQHF	TGTGCCAGTAGTTCCCACCTCGGGAGCAATCAGCCCCAGCATTTT	TRBJ1-5	-	-	TRBV19
CASSSLAAYEQYF	TGTGCCAGCAGTTCTCTAGCGGCCTACGAGCAGTACTTC	TRBJ2-7	TRBD2	-	TRBV27
CASRGLAASYEQYF	TGTGCCAGTAGGGGTCTAGCGGCATCCTACGAGCAGTACTTC	TRBJ2-7	TRBD2	many	TRBV19
CASSPGTTTDTQYF	TGCGCCAGCAGCCCCGGGACAACCACAGATACGCAGTATTTT	TRBJ2-3	-	-	TRBV10-1
CASSWGPGAFF	TGTGCCAGCAGCTGGGGGCCCGGAGCTTTCTTT	TRBJ1-1	-	-	TRBV28
CASSVSWGRSHNEQFF	TGTGCCAGCAGCGTCAGCTGGGGTAGGAGCCACAATGAGCAGTTCTTC	TRBJ2-1	-	-	TRBV9
CASRAGQPYGYTF	TGTGCCAGCAGAGCCGGACAGCCCTATGGCTACACCTTC	TRBJ1-2	-	few	TRBV28
CASSYDRGTGELFF	TGTGCCAGCAGTTACGACAGGGGGACCGGGGAGCTGTTTTTT	TRBJ2-2	TRBD1	few	TRBV6-6
CASSSWSSGAQETQYF	TGCGCCAGCAGCTCCTGGTCGAGCGGGGCCCAAGAGACCCAGTACTTC	TRBJ2-5	TRBD2	many	TRBV5-1
CASIPFGFANTIYF	TGTGCCAGTATTCCTTTCGGGTTCGCAAACACCATATATTTT	TRBJ1-3	-	-	TRBV19
CASRPVQRETQYF	TGTGCCAGCAGGCCGGTCCAGAGGGAGACCCAGTACTTC	TRBJ2-5	-	-	TRBV28
CASSLVTSGSNEQFF	TGTGCCAGCAGCTTAGTGACTAGCGGGAGCAATGAGCAGTTCTTC	TRBJ2-1	TRBD2	many	TRBV7-8
CASSITGYGELFF	TGTGCCAGTAGTATTACGGGCTACGGGGAGCTGTTTTTT	TRBJ2-2	-	-	TRBV19
CASSLGSVDTQYF	TGTGCCAGCAGCTTAGGGTCCGTGGATACGCAGTATTTT	TRBJ2-3	-	many	TRBV7-9
CASSYSTLGINSGANVLTF	TGTGCCAGCAGTTACTCGACACTAGGGATTAACTCTGGGGCCAACGTCCTGACTTTC	TRBJ2-6	-	few	TRBV6-2/TRBV6-3
CAGDRLSTEAFF	TGTGCCGGGGACAGGTTAAGCACTGAAGCTTTCTTT	TRBJ1-1	TRBD1	many	TRBV13
CASNAQGSGAYEQYF	TGTGCCAGCAATGCCCAAGGTAGCGGTGCCTACGAGCAGTACTTC	TRBJ2-7	-	many	TRBV28
CSVQGRQTYNEQFF	TGCAGCGTTCAAGGACGCCAGACCTACAATGAGCAGTTCTTC	TRBJ2-1	-	-	TRBV29-1
CASSPPGRELGNEQFF	TGTGCCAGCAGCCCCCCAGGACGGGAGCTCGGGAATGAGCAGTTCTTC	TRBJ2-1	-	many	TRBV9
CASSVGRESPDTQYF	TGTGCCAGCAGCGTGGGACGGGAGAGTCCAGATACGCAGTATTTT	TRBJ2-3	-	many	TRBV9
CASCLPGGEQYF	TGTGCCAGTTGCCTTCCCGGGGGGGAGCAGTACTTC	TRBJ2-7	TRBD2	many	TRBV27
CASSLGPGTGLSYEQYF	TGTGCCAGCAGCTTAGGTCCCGGGACAGGGCTATCCTACGAGCAGTACTTC	TRBJ2-7	TRBD1	few	TRBV7-8
CASRGQGLSYTF	TGTGCCAGCAGGGGGCAGGGGTTAAGCTACACCTTC	TRBJ1-2	-	few	TRBV28
CASSYSGSYEQYF	TGCGCCAGCAGCTATTCAGGGTCCTACGAGCAGTACTTC	TRBJ2-7	-	many	TRBV6-5
CASSLSRYTGELFF	TGTGCCAGCAGCTTAAGTCGATACACCGGGGAGCTGTTTTTT	TRBJ2-2	-	many	TRBV7-2
CSARVQGAAGELFF	TGCAGTGCTAGAGTGCAGGGGGCAGCCGGGGAGCTGTTTTTT	TRBJ2-2	TRBD1	-	TRBV20-1
CSARPTGRRQPQHF	TGCAGTGCTAGACCCACAGGGAGACGTCAGCCCCAGCATTTT	TRBJ1-5	-	-	TRBV20-1
CASSKWKGPTSGRFHEQYF	TGTGCCAGCAGCAAATGGAAGGGGCCGACTAGCGGGAGGTTCCACGAGCAGTACTTC	TRBJ2-7	-	few	TRBV21-1
CASSFRQGNTEAFF	TGTGCCAGCAGCTTTAGACAGGGCAACACTGAAGCTTTCTTT	TRBJ1-1	TRBD1	many	TRBV7-2
CAWSVEVPVGKNIQYF	TGTGCCTGGAGTGTAGAGGTCCCTGTAGGCAAAAACATTCAGTACTTC	TRBJ2-4	-	few	TRBV30
CASSPGTRRSPRETQYF	TGTGCCAGCAGCCCCGGGACTCGCCGCTCCCCCAGGGAGACCCAGTACTTC	TRBJ2-5	-	few	TRBV3-2
CASSWGRVDQPQHF	TGTGCCAGCAGCTGGGGCAGGGTGGATCAGCCCCAGCATTTT	TRBJ1-5	-	-	TRBV5-8
CAVIRGPYEQYF	TGTGCCGTCATCCGGGGGCCCTACGAGCAGTACTTC	TRBJ2-7	-	-	TRBV14
CASSSPPYGGREQPQHF	TGTGCCAGCAGTTCCCCCCCCTATGGCGGACGAGAACAGCCCCAGCATTTT	TRBJ1-5	-	-	TRBV6-5
CGASLTNTQYF	TGCGGTGCTAGCCTGACGAATACGCAGTATTTT	TRBJ2-3	-	-	TRBV20-1
CSAIGPTRSDTQYF	TGCAGTGCTATAGGCCCGACTAGGTCGGATACGCAGTATTTT	TRBJ2-3	-	-	TRBV20-1
CASSWDPSSGNTIYF	TGCGCCAGCAGTTGGGACCCGAGCTCTGGAAACACCATATATTTT	TRBJ1-3	-	few	TRBV5-1
CASSFAAGQGGGELFF	TGTGCCAGCAGTTTTGCTGCCGGACAGGGAGGTGGGGAACTGTTTTTT	TRBJ1-4	TRBD1	few	TRBV19
CASSPAGERREQFF	TGTGCCAGCAGTCCGGCGGGGGAGAGGCGGGAGCAGTTCTTC	TRBJ2-1	TRBD2	-	TRBV6-2/TRBV6-3
CASSLRWTSGRLETQYF	TGTGCCAGCAGTTTAAGGTGGACTAGCGGGAGGTTGGAGACCCAGTACTTC	TRBJ2-5	TRBD2	few	TRBV27
CSVGLTATGELFF	TGCAGCGTTGGACTGACCGCCACCGGGGAGCTGTTTTTT	TRBJ2-2	-	-	TRBV29-1